The 20 T cell receptor beta chains below come from one sample, sequenced in a study of radiation and T cells in renal cell carcinoma. This table comes from immunoSEQ multiplex PCR, and its TCRdb copy is limited to in-frame clones, with some not included. The sample carries over 60,000 clones, around three quarters recorded once. Time point denoted: blood 2 weeks post-SBRT. Treatment: 15 Gy SBRT to primary tumor, nephrectomy 4 weeks later. The sample here was blood, taken from a patient whose treatment included radiotherapy and nephrectomy. The origin of the receptors is a man in his 60s with renal cell carcinoma.

The rearrangement uses TRBV7-9 and TRBJ2-3, with TRBD2 identical over 10 bases. Per the germline V gene, CDR1 is SEHNR and CDR2 is FQNEAQ (reference sequence). J lost 5 bases, V lost 3 bases, and 5 bases had no gene match. The length of the CDR3 is 15 residues. The CDR3 nucleotides are TGTGCCAGCAGCTTCCCAGCGGGAGGGTTAGATACGCAGTATTTT. It is translated as CASSFPAGGLDTQYF.

This sequence joins TRBV18 and TRBJ2-5, with D perhaps matching TRBD1 (5 bases). Germline assignment: CDR1 KGHSH and CDR2 LQKENI. This CDR3 is built from 14 residues. V was pared by 4 bases and J by 1 base, with 10 bases between. The CDR3 DNA sequence: TGTGCCAGCTCACTCAGGACAATCCAAGAGACCCAGTACTTC. It is translated as CASSLRTIQETQYF.

This rearrangement joins TRBV6-6 to TRBJ2-2; D possibly uses TRBD1 or TRBD2 (5 bases each). Trimming pared 6 bases from V and 3 bases from J, leaving 17 bases between. CDR1 is MNHNY and CDR2 is SVGAGI in the germline V gene (reference sequence). This CDR3 comprises 16 residues. CDR3 bases: TGTGCCAGCAGCTCGCCCCCCGGGACGGACACCGGGGAGCTGTTTTTT. It yields the protein CASSSPPGTDTGELFF.

The chain links TRBV7-2 to TRBJ2-3; the D gene is possibly TRBD1 (5 bases). Looked up from germline, CDR1 is SGHTA and CDR2 is FQGNSA. Trimming left V 1 base short and J 11 bases short, with 22 bases between. The CDR3 length is 16 residues. This CDR3 reads CASSLGGRVGDVGQYF. CDR3 sequence (DNA): TGTGCCAGCAGCTTAGGTGGCAGGGTTGGGGATGTGGGGCAGTATTTT.

A word on this clone: Other nucleotide sequences in the sample specify the same CDR3. The V and J genes are TRBV18 and TRBJ1-3, with D perhaps matching TRBD1 (5 bases). The CDR3 contains 15 residues. Germline CDR1 KGHSH, CDR2 LQKENI. Deletions cut 5 bases from V and 0 bases from J, with 11 bases between. The CDR3 spells CASSGTAVSGNTIYF. The CDR3, as DNA: TGTGCCAGCTCAGGGACGGCCGTCTCTGGAAACACCATATATTTT. Supplemented by reference TRBV18 and TRBJ1-3, the full variable domain reads NAGVMQNPRHLVRRRGQEARLRCSPMKGHSHVYWYRQLPEEGLKFMVYLQKENIIDESGMPKERFSAEFPKEGPSILRIQQVVRGDSAAYFCASSGTAVSGNTIYFGEGSWLTVV.

Written as DNA, the CDR3 is TGTGCCAGCAGTGGACCCTGGGGGGGCACTGAAGCTTTCTTT. Its translation: CASSGPWGGTEAFF. The chain carries TRBV6-5 and TRBJ1-1; D might be TRBD1 (5 bases). The V end was cut by 5 bases, the J end by 4 bases, with 14 bases between. The CDR3 covers 14 residues. Germline V gene data show CDR1 as MNHEY and CDR2 as SVGAGI.

The chain is built from TRBV19 and TRBJ2-1; D is possibly TRBD2 (6 bases). CDR3 length: 15 residues. Germline-derived CDR1 and CDR2 are LNHDA and SQIVND (reference sequence). The V end was cut by 3 bases, the J end by 2 bases, with 11 bases between. The CDR3 loop is CASSMGGATYNEQFF. CDR3 DNA: TGTGCCAGTAGTATGGGCGGGGCCACCTACAATGAGCAGTTCTTC.

This clone was seen a handful of times. The chain uses TRBV5-1 and TRBJ2-4, with unresolved D. Between the trimmed V and J ends, which lost 4 bases and 8 bases, there was a span of 22 bases. The CDR3 is 16 amino acids. Germline V CDR1 and CDR2: SGHRS, YFSETQ. The CDR3 bases are TGCGCCAGCAGCCCAAACCCTGGTCAGGTGAAGGACATTCAGTACTTC. This sequence encodes CASSPNPGQVKDIQYF.

V gene TRBV7-9 combines with J gene TRBJ1-2; the match to TRBD1 covers 8 bases. Unmatched junction bases numbered 2, after V lost 3 bases and J lost 2 bases. This CDR3 contains 14 residues. The germline V gene has CDR1 SEHNR and CDR2 FQNEAQ (reference sequence). CDR3 loop: CASSFDRGNYGYTF. DNA of the CDR3: TGTGCCAGCAGCTTCGACAGGGGCAACTATGGCTACACCTTC.

J is TRBJ2-1 and V is TRBV30; 12 nucleotides match TRBD2. This CDR3 spans 22 amino acids. In germline, CDR1 is GTSNPN, CDR2 SVGIG (reference sequence). Trimming at V came to 0 bases and at J to 0 bases, leaving 18 bases not matched to a gene. CDR3 sequence reads: CAWSVLLPGLAGQNPSYNEQFF. The CDR3 bases are TGTGCCTGGAGTGTACTGCTCCCGGGACTAGCGGGCCAAAACCCCTCCTACAATGAGCAGTTCTTC. The full variable domain, rest sourced from reference TRBV30 and TRBJ2-1, is SQTIHQWPATLVQPVGSPLSLECTVEGTSNPNLYWYRQAAGRGLQLLFYSVGIGQISSEVPQNLSASRPQDRQFILSSKKLLLSDSGFYLCAWSVLLPGLAGQNPSYNEQFFGPGTRLTVL.

Only a few counts were recorded for this clone. The rearrangement links TRBV29-1 to TRBJ2-3; 8 bases are shared with TRBD1. Trimming at V came to 4 bases and at J to 1 base, leaving 4 bases not matched to a gene. This CDR3 has 14 amino acids. The V gene's germline CDR1 is SQVTM and CDR2 ANQGSEA. DNA of the CDR3: TGCAGCGTTGTAACGGGACAGGGCACAGATACGCAGTATTTT. This sequence encodes CSVVTGQGTDTQYF.

The gene calls are TRBV7-7 and TRBJ2-1; 7 bases map to TRBD2. Trimming removed 5 bases from V and 6 bases from J; junction bases left unmatched: 10. The CDR3 length is 15 residues. CDR1 and CDR2 (germline): SSHAT, FNYEAQ (reference sequence). The CDR3 DNA follows: TGTGCCAGCAGCCAACTAGGGGTAGCGGGCAATGAGCAGTTCTTC. Residues: CASSQLGVAGNEQFF.

To note about this clone: The germline gene is not matched at one end of the junction; a read error may be the cause. V is TRBV27 and J is TRBJ1-2; a possible D gene is TRBD1 (6 bases). The CDR3 sequence is 13 residues long. The germline V gene encodes CDR1 MNHEY and CDR2 SMNVEV (reference sequence). This CDR3 reads CAGSSRGATGYTF. The CDR3 DNA reads TGTGCCGGCAGTTCGAGGGGGGCGACTGGCTACACCTTC.

The genes are TRBV5-1 and TRBJ2-1; D could derive from TRBD1 or TRBD2 (6 bases each). The CDR3 runs to 15 residues. Germline loops: CDR1 SGHRS, CDR2 YFSETQ. V lost 2 bases and J 5 bases, leaving 14 bases between the germline ends. Here the CDR3 DNA reads TGCGCCAGCAGCTTAGGGACGGGGGCCCACAATGAGCAGTTCTTC. Protein product: CASSLGTGAHNEQFF.

This clone was detected a few times. This rearrangement joins TRBV19 to TRBJ2-3; D is perhaps TRBD2 (6 bases). The CDR3 extends over 11 amino acids. V gave up 7 bases and J gave up 9 bases, with 11 bases separating them. Germline V gives CDR1 LNHDA, CDR2 SQIVND (reference sequence). In nucleotides, the CDR3 is TGTGCCAGTACCATGGGAGGCACGCAGTATTTT. This gives the protein CASTMGGTQYF.

The chain is built from TRBV10-3 and TRBJ2-3; the match to TRBD2 covers 11 bases. The germline V gene has CDR1 ENHRY and CDR2 SYGVKD. J gave up 4 bases and V 6 bases, and 9 bases lay outside the gene matches. This CDR3 has 16 amino acids. The DNA of the CDR3 is TGTGCCATCAGGACAGTAGCGGGAGGGCCCCCAGATACGCAGTATTTT. Protein sequence: CAIRTVAGGPPDTQYF.

This clone was found once. The chain combines TRBV12-5 with TRBJ2-7; D gene ambiguous. Trimming left V 5 bases short and J 3 bases short, with 8 bases between. Germline V gene lookup returns CDR1 LGHNT and CDR2 FRNRAP. CDR3 length: 12 amino acids. The CDR3: CASGTRYYEQYF. As DNA, the CDR3 is TGTGCTAGTGGTACCAGGTACTACGAGCAGTACTTC.

This clone occurred once. This sequence joins TRBV5-1 and TRBJ1-2; no clear D. Looked up from germline, CDR1 is SGHRS and CDR2 is YFSETQ. The CDR3 runs 14 residues. The germline V and J ends were trimmed by 0 bases and 1 base, with 7 bases remaining between them. The CDR3 DNA reads TGCGCCAGCAGCTTGGAGCACCTTAACTATGGCTACACCTTC. The encoded protein is CASSLEHLNYGYTF.

This clone was picked up one time. This chain uses TRBV5-6 with TRBJ2-1; D is perhaps TRBD2 (6 bases). Germline V CDR1 and CDR2: SGHDT, YYEEEE. Trimming left V 2 bases short and J 2 bases short, with 14 bases between. This CDR3 spans 16 amino acids. The CDR3 sequence is CASSFDGGKTYNEQFF. In nucleotides, the CDR3 is TGTGCCAGCAGCTTTGATGGCGGGAAAACCTACAATGAGCAGTTCTTC.

The genes are TRBV15 and TRBJ2-1; D gene ambiguous. Germline CDR1 reads LNHNV; CDR2 reads YYDKDF (reference sequence). V was trimmed by 0 bases and J by 8 bases, leaving 14 bases between them. There are 15 residues in the CDR3. The CDR3 reads CATSRDARLLDEQFF. The CDR3 DNA follows: TGTGCCACCAGCAGAGATGCTAGGCTCCTCGATGAGCAGTTCTTC. Looking up the rest from reference TRBV15 and TRBJ2-1 gives the full variable domain: DAMVIQNPRYQVTQFGKPVTLSCSQTLNHNVMYWYQQKSSQAPKLLFHYYDKDFNNEADTPDNFQSRRPNTSFCFLDIRSPGLGDTAMYLCATSRDARLLDEQFFGPGTRLTVL.